This T cell receptor (beta chain) was profiled in a study of cytomegalovirus exposure and HLA in healthy donors. General study findings and limits: Follow-up analysis found HLA locus-dependent TCR association rates, highest for DRB1 and lowest for HLA-C. Analysis performed later found approximately 17,000 TCR beta sequences associated with HLA alleles at 0.05 false discovery rate.

Notes on this clone: The antigen remains undetermined. A read error may produce the germline difference seen at one junction end.

Amplification used 60 Vbeta primers and 13 Jbeta primers. Only in-frame clones appear in the TCRdb table, and some are missing; sequencing was by immunoSEQ multiplex PCR. The sample lists about 190,000 clones, 65% to 85% occurring once. The receptor was isolated from a woman in her 30s in good health and CMV-seropositive. The sequenced material came from PBMCs.

The CDR3 DNA sequence: TGTGCTAGCAGCTTATTAGGGGCCACCTACAATGAGCAGTTCTTC. This gives the protein CASSLLGATYNEQFF. The chain links TRBV7-7 to TRBJ2-1; the D gene is possibly TRBD1 (5 bases). The germline V gene encodes CDR1 SSHAT and CDR2 FNYEAQ (reference sequence). The CDR3 loop spans 15 amino acids. Combining the CDR3 with reference TRBV7-7 and TRBJ2-1 gives the whole variable domain GAGVSQSPRYKVTKRGQDVTLRCDPISSHATLYWYQQALGQGPEFLTYFNYEAQPDKSGLPSDRFSAERPEGSISTLTIQRTEQRDSAMYRCASSLLGATYNEQFFGPGTRLTVL.